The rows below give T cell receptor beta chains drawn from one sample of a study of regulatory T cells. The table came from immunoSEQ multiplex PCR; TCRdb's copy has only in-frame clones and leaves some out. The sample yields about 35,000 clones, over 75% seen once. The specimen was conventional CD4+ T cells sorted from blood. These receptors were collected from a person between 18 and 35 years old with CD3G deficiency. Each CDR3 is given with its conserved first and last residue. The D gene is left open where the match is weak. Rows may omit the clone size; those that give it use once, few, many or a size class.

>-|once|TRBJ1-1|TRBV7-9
TGTGCCAGCAGCTACGACGAAGGATCGGCTTTCTTT
CASSYDEGSAFF
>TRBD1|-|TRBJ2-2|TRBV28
TGTGCCAGCGGGACAGCAAACACCGGGGAGCTGTTTTTT
CASGTANTGELFF
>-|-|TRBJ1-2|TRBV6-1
TGTGCCAGCAGACGGTCGTGGAAAGGCTACACCTTC
CASRRSWKGYTF
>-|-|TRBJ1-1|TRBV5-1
TGCGCCAGCAGCTTGGACACGGGAGGGAACACTGAAGCTTTCTTT
CASSLDTGGNTEAFF
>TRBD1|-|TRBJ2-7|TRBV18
TGTGCCAGCTCACCGACAGGGGTCGACGAGCAGTACTTC
CASSPTGVDEQYF
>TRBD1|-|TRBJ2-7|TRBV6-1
TGTGCCAGCAGTGATTCTGGGACAGGGGGCGAGCAGTACTTC
CASSDSGTGGEQYF
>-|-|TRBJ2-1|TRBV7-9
TGTGCCAGCAGCTTAGCGCAGGGGAATGAGCAGTTCTTC
CASSLAQGNEQFF
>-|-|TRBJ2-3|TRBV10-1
TGCGCCAGCGACGCGCCGTGGTATTTT
CASDAPWYF
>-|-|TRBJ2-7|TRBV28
TGTGCCAGCAGATCCCTACACGAGCAGTACTTC
CASRSLHEQYF
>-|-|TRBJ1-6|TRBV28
TGTGCCAGCAGTTCAGCCGGGCCTAATTCACCCCTCCACTTT
CASSSAGPNSPLHF
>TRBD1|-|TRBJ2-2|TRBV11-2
TGTGCCAGCAGCACCCGGGACAGACTGAACACCGGGGAGCTGTTTTTT
CASSTRDRLNTGELFF
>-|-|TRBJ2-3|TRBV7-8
TGTGCCAGCAGCTTCGGGAGAAGGACAGATACGCAGTATTTT
CASSFGRRTDTQYF
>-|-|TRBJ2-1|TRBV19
TGTGCCAGTAGTACCACGGGGGAAGTACAGTTCTTC
CASSTTGEVQFF
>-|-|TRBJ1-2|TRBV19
TGTGCCATCCTCAAATCCGGTAACTATGGCTACACCTTC
CAILKSGNYGYTF
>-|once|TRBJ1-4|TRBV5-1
TGCGCCAGCAGCGAAGTCGCCGGGGGTGAAAAACTGTTTTTT
CASSEVAGGEKLFF
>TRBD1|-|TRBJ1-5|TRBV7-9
TGTGCCAGCAGGAGGGGACAGCATAGCAATCAGCCCCAGCATTTT
CASRRGQHSNQPQHF
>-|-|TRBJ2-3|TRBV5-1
TGCGCCAGCAGCGCCGCGGGCGCCGATACGCAGTATTTT
CASSAAGADTQYF
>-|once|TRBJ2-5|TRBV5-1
TGCGCCAGCAGCCAGGGACCCCGGCAAGAGACCCAGTACTTC
CASSQGPRQETQYF
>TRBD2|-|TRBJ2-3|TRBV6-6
TGTGCCAGCAGCCACCCGGGGGGTGGGGCAGATACGCAGTATTTT
CASSHPGGGADTQYF
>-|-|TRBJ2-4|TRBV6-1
TGTGCCAGCGAACATCCGGGGAACAAAAACATTCAGTACTTC
CASEHPGNKNIQYF